This T cell receptor (beta chain) was sequenced in a study of spatial heterogeneity in lung cancer. MiXCR, applied by TCRdb to the 5' RACE reads, yields one record per CDR3 protein. The sample records 75,000 or so distinct CDR3 sequences, under 8.5% being singletons. The sample holds a few counts of this clonotype. Time point meaning: sample taken at primary tumor resection. This sample comprised PBMCs, obtained at surgery. The receptor comes from a male donor with early-stage non-small cell lung cancer.

The CDR3 is CASSLATGLPGNTIYF. The CDR3 DNA sequence: TGTGCCAGCAGCTTAGCGACAGGTTTACCCGGAAACACCATATATTTT. The chain is built from TRBV7-2 and TRBJ1-3, with D tentatively TRBD1 (6 bases). Trimming took off 0 bases at V and 4 bases at J, with 13 bases between the two ends. Germline V gene data show CDR1 as SGHTA and CDR2 as FQGNSA. The length of the CDR3 is 16 residues.